Listed below are T cell receptor beta chains from one sample, sequenced in a study of cytomegalovirus exposure and HLA in healthy donors. This table comes from immunoSEQ multiplex PCR, and its TCRdb copy is limited to in-frame clones, with some not included. The top ten clones hold approximately 2.9% of a sample with over 150,000 clones, approximately 80% of them seen once. The sequencing input was PBMCs. These receptors were collected from a middle-aged woman in good health and CMV-seropositive. CDR3s include the opening cysteine and the closing phenylalanine or tryptophan. A D gene is named only where the DNA matches it firmly. The listing skips clone size in some rows; elsewhere it reads once, few, many or a size class.

D,length,J,V,size,DNA,CDR3
TRBD1,15,TRBJ1-2,TRBV6-6,.,TGTGCCAGCAGTTTCGCGGACAGGGCTTCCAGTGGCTACACCTTC,CASSFADRASSGYTF
.,15,TRBJ1-5,TRBV5-6,.,TGTGCCAGCAGCTTGAGACAGGCAAGGAATCAGCCCCAGCATTTT,CASSLRQARNQPQHF
TRBD2,16,TRBJ2-7,TRBV7-6,.,TGTGCCAGCAGCTTGTACGAGGGACTAGCAGGCAACGAGCAGTACTTC,CASSLYEGLAGNEQYF
.,15,TRBJ2-1,TRBV15,.,TGTGCCACCAGCAGAGACCAGGGGATGGGCAATGAGCAGTTCTTC,CATSRDQGMGNEQFF
TRBD1,15,TRBJ2-3,TRBV7-9,.,TGTGCCAGCAGTCCTGACAGGGGGCGGTCCGATACGCAGTATTTT,CASSPDRGRSDTQYF
.,14,TRBJ1-1,TRBV30,.,TGTGCCTGGAGCAATCCCACAGTGAACACTGAAGCTTTCTTT,CAWSNPTVNTEAFF
TRBD2,14,TRBJ2-3,TRBV9,.,TGTGCCAGCGCGGGAGGGCTAAGCACAGATACGCAGTATTTT,CASAGGLSTDTQYF
TRBD1,13,TRBJ1-1,TRBV29-1,.,TGCAGCGTTGAAGCCCACAGGGGGGCTGAAGCTTTCTTT,CSVEAHRGAEAFF
TRBD1,14,TRBJ2-7,TRBV18,once,TGTGCCAGCTCACCCCGACAGGGGCACTACGAGCAGTACTTC,CASSPRQGHYEQYF
.,15,TRBJ1-2,TRBV7-2,.,TGTGCCAGCAGCTTTGGGCAGGGTGCTAACTATGGCTACACCTTC,CASSFGQGANYGYTF
TRBD2,15,TRBJ2-1,TRBV5-8,.,TGTGCCAGCAGCTTCAACGGCGGGGGGGCCGATGAGCAGTTCTTC,CASSFNGGGADEQFF
TRBD1,15,TRBJ2-5,TRBV5-4,.,TGTGCCAGCAGCTTAGGGACAGGGGGCGAAGAGACCCAGTACTTC,CASSLGTGGEETQYF
TRBD2,15,TRBJ2-4,TRBV6-1,few,TGTGCCAGCAGTGAAAGACTAGCGGGAGGTGACATTCAGTACTTC,CASSERLAGGDIQYF
TRBD2,16,TRBJ2-3,TRBV7-2,few,TGTGCCAGCAGCTTAGATGGCCTAGCGGGAGGGATAACGCAGTATTTT,CASSLDGLAGGITQYF
.,11,TRBJ1-1,TRBV2,few,TGTGCCAGCATCGAACGGTTCGAAGCTTTCTTT,CASIERFEAFF
TRBD1,15,TRBJ1-5,TRBV6-1,.,TGTGCCAGCAGCCGACAGGGCTTAAGAAATCAGCCCCAGCATTTT,CASSRQGLRNQPQHF
.,12,TRBJ1-5,TRBV27,.,TGTGCCAGCAGCCAAAATAATCAGCCCCAGCATTTT,CASSQNNQPQHF
TRBD2,17,TRBJ2-1,TRBV11-2,.,TGTGCCAGCAGCTTAGATCCGACTAGCGGGAGTGTCAATGAGCAGTTCTTC,CASSLDPTSGSVNEQFF
TRBD1,16,TRBJ2-1,TRBV7-2,.,TGTGCCAGCAGCTTAGTCGGGACAGACTCCTACAATGAGCAGTTCTTC,CASSLVGTDSYNEQFF
.,13,TRBJ1-5,TRBV10-1,.,TGCGCCAGCAGTGAGGATTTAGTCCAGCCCCAGCATTTT,CASSEDLVQPQHF
.,15,TRBJ2-1,TRBV7-9,.,TGTGCCAGCAGCTTAGAGGGGGGGCCGTGGAGTGAGCAGTTCTTC,CASSLEGGPWSEQFF
.,13,TRBJ1-1,TRBV7-2,.,TGTGCCAGCAGCTTTGGGGGAGGGTTGGAAGCTTTCTTT,CASSFGGGLEAFF
.,13,TRBJ1-6,TRBV18,.,TGTGCCAGCTCACCACAGGAGTTTTCACCCCTCCACTTT,CASSPQEFSPLHF
.,14,TRBJ2-7,TRBV9,.,TGTGCCAGCAGCGTAGGGCCTGCATCCTACGAGCAGTACTTC,CASSVGPASYEQYF
.,15,TRBJ1-5,TRBV2,.,TGTGCCAGCAGACGGACGGGGAATAGCAATCAGCCCCAGCATTTT,CASRRTGNSNQPQHF
.,13,TRBJ2-7,TRBV5-4,.,TGTGCCAGCAGTTCGTGGGGGCCGGGGGAGCAGTACTTC,CASSSWGPGEQYF
TRBD1,16,TRBJ1-5,TRBV4-2,.,TGTGCCAGCAGCGAAGCCGGGACAGGAAGGGATCAGCCCCAGCATTTT,CASSEAGTGRDQPQHF
TRBD1,15,TRBJ1-2,TRBV2,.,TGTGCCAGCCGGTTGCTCGGGACAGGGTTTGGTGGCTACACCTTC,CASRLLGTGFGGYTF
.,14,TRBJ2-2,TRBV13,once,TGTGCCAGCAGGGAGCGGATCAACACCGGGGAGCTGTTTTTT,CASRERINTGELFF
TRBD2,14,TRBJ2-5,TRBV2,.,TGTGCCAGCAGACTAGCGGGGGCCCAAGAGACCCAGTACTTC,CASRLAGAQETQYF
TRBD1,14,TRBJ1-4,TRBV5-8,.,TGTGCCAGCAGCCTGACAGGGGGACGGGAAAAACTGTTTTTT,CASSLTGGREKLFF
TRBD1,14,TRBJ2-7,TRBV6-5,few,TGTGCCAGCAAACCGGGACAGGGGACCTACGAGCAGTACTTC,CASKPGQGTYEQYF
TRBD1,16,TRBJ2-3,TRBV7-2,.,TGTGCCAGCAGCTTAGGGTTAGAGGGGGCCACAGATACGCAGTATTTT,CASSLGLEGATDTQYF
.,14,TRBJ1-4,TRBV4-1,.,TGCGCCAGCAGCAGGGAGAGAACTAATGAAAAACTGTTTTTT,CASSRERTNEKLFF
.,16,TRBJ2-7,TRBV4-3,.,TGCGCCAGCAGCCAAGATCTGGACACCTCCTCCTACGAGCAGTACTTC,CASSQDLDTSSYEQYF
.,16,TRBJ2-2,TRBV5-1,.,TGCGCCAGCAGCTTATTAGCGGCCGCGAACACCGGGGAGCTGTTTTTT,CASSLLAAANTGELFF
TRBD2,18,TRBJ2-3,TRBV7-2,.,TGTGCCAGCAGCTTGCAGACTAGCAGCTTTTCTAGCACAGATACGCAGTATTTT,CASSLQTSSFSSTDTQYF
.,13,TRBJ1-6,TRBV4-3,.,TGCGCCAGCAGCCAAGACCCAAATTCACCCCTCCACTTT,CASSQDPNSPLHF
TRBD2,13,TRBJ2-1,TRBV7-2,.,TGTGCCAGCAGCGGGGAAGCGGGAAATGAGCAGTTCTTC,CASSGEAGNEQFF